These 16 T cell receptor beta chains were all obtained from the same sample, sequenced in a study of cytotoxic CD8 clonotypes in ibrutinib-treated CLL. The table came from immunoSEQ multiplex PCR; TCRdb's copy has only in-frame clones and leaves some out. This table holds roughly 60,000 clones, approximately 75% found once. The sample in question was PBMCs, obtained after 12 months of ibrutinib treatment. These receptors were collected from a human donor with chronic lymphocytic leukemia.

The rearrangement uses TRBV29-1 and TRBJ2-6; 7 bases are shared with TRBD1. V dropped 6 bases and J dropped 2; count of bases not matched to a gene: 4. CDR1 and CDR2 from the germline V gene are SQVTM and ANQGSEA. The CDR3 is 14 residues long. CDR3 nucleotide sequence: TGCAGCGTCCAAGGGGGCCCTGGGGCCAACGTCCTGACTTTC. Translated, it gives CSVQGGPGANVLTF.

The chain recombines TRBV4-3 with TRBJ1-4, with D hard to call. Germline CDR1 LGHNA, CDR2 YSLEER. V gave up 0 bases and J gave up 4 bases, with 15 bases separating them. The CDR3 has 17 amino acids. The CDR3 sequence is CASSQDLAGSLNEKLFF. For the CDR3, the DNA is TGCGCCAGCAGCCAAGATCTGGCGGGCAGCCTTAATGAAAAACTGTTTTTT.

The rearrangement uses TRBV7-3 and TRBJ2-1, with no clear D. The CDR3 covers 13 residues. V was clipped by 1 base and J by 8 bases, with 9 bases between them. Germline CDR1 and CDR2: SGHTA and FQGTGA. In DNA form, the CDR3 reads TGTGCCAGCAGCTTAAATAGTAGGGATGAGCAGTTCTTC. Encoded protein: CASSLNSRDEQFF. Full variable domain (remainder filled in from reference TRBV7-3 and TRBJ2-1): GAGVSQTPSNKVTEKGKYVELRCDPISGHTALYWYRQSLGQGPEFLIYFQGTGAADDSGLPNDRFFAVRPEGSVSTLKIQRTERGDSAVYLCASSLNSRDEQFFGPGTRLTVL.

The genes are TRBV10-2 and TRBJ2-7, with D perhaps TRBD1 (5 bases). This CDR3 contains 13 residues. Trimming removed 6 bases from V and 3 bases from J, with 12 bases in between. Germline CDR1 is WSHSY and CDR2 is SAAADI. The CDR3 sequence is CASRDTGGYEQYF. The CDR3 DNA sequence: TGCGCCAGCAGAGACACAGGTGGCTACGAGCAGTACTTC.

This clone was recorded a few times. This sequence joins TRBV7-9 and TRBJ2-5; possibly TRBD1 or TRBD2 for D (5 bases each). The CDR3 runs to 14 residues. V was shortened by 2 bases and J by 7 bases, with 14 bases between the two germline ends. CDR1 is SEHNR, CDR2 FQNEAQ, per germline (reference sequence). CDR3 in DNA: TGTGCCAGCAGCTTAACGGGGACCTACCGGACCCAGTACTTC. Translation gives CASSLTGTYRTQYF.

The chain recombines TRBV12-5 with TRBJ2-3; no reliable D call. In germline, CDR1 is LGHNT, CDR2 FRNRAP. V was pared by 7 bases and J by 6 bases, with 17 bases between. The CDR3 consists of 14 residues. The CDR3 DNA sequence: TGTGCTAGTGCCCTCCCCCACGTTTCCGATACGCAGTATTTT. Amino acids: CASALPHVSDTQYF.

The gene calls are TRBV5-1 and TRBJ2-7; 10 bases match TRBD1. Germline V gene sequence: CDR1 SGHRS, CDR2 YFSETQ. The CDR3 extends over 15 amino acids. The trim removed 1 base at V and 3 bases at J, leaving 4 bases unmatched. The CDR3 spells CASSLSGTGVYEQYF. In DNA form, the CDR3 reads TGCGCCAGCAGCTTGTCCGGGACAGGGGTCTACGAGCAGTACTTC.

V gene TRBV6-5 combines with J gene TRBJ2-7, with D maybe TRBD1 (6 bases). The CDR3 is made up of 14 amino acids. Germline V gene sequence: CDR1 MNHEY, CDR2 SVGAGI. Deletions cut 5 bases from V and 3 bases from J, with 14 bases between. In DNA, the CDR3 is TGTGCCAGCAGTCCCGGGACACAAGTCTACGAGCAGTACTTC. The encoded protein is CASSPGTQVYEQYF.

The chain is built from TRBV6-7 and TRBJ1-1; D unclear. TRBV6-7 is sorted into the ORF group, with uncertain function. V was cut by 7 bases and J by 3 bases, with 27 bases left in between. The CDR3 extends over 18 amino acids. The CDR3 reads CASTSFRQPKPFDTEAFF. The CDR3 DNA reads TGTGCCAGCACTAGTTTTCGGCAACCTAAACCCTTCGACACTGAAGCTTTCTTT.

The chain employs TRBV6-5 and TRBJ1-2; 8 bases agree with TRBD1. Germline loops: CDR1 MNHEY, CDR2 SVGAGI. This CDR3 is 13 amino acids long. V dropped 2 bases and J dropped 7; count of bases not matched to a gene: 3. The CDR3 coding sequence is TGTGCCAGCAGTTACCCGACAGGGGCTGGCTACACCTTC. Its translation is CASSYPTGAGYTF.

On this clone itself: Germline and junction disagree at one end, which may indicate a read error. J is TRBJ1-5 and V is TRBV5-5, with a weak D call TRBD1 (6 bases). CDR3 length equals 15 residues. CDR1 is SGHKS, CDR2 YYEKEE, per germline (reference sequence). CDR3 DNA: TGTGCCAGAAGCTGGCCGGGACACAGCAATCAGCCCCAGCATTTT. Its translation: CARSWPGHSNQPQHF.

The chain employs TRBV7-2 and TRBJ1-1, with D possibly being TRBD1 (6 bases). Trimming removed 4 bases from V and 2 bases from J, with 14 bases in between. CDR3 length: 15 amino acids. Per germline, CDR1 SGHTA and CDR2 FQGNSA. The DNA of the CDR3 is TGTGCCAGCAGCTCGTACAGGGCTGGCAACACTGAAGCTTTCTTT. It translates to CASSSYRAGNTEAFF.

V is TRBV7-3 and J is TRBJ2-7; D is perhaps TRBD2 (6 bases). V lost 0 bases and J 2 bases, leaving 8 bases between the germline ends. CDR3 size: 14 residues. Per the germline V gene, CDR1 is SGHTA and CDR2 is FQGTGA. The CDR3 DNA is TGTGCCAGCAGCTTAACTAGCGGTCCCTACGAGCAGTACTTC. This translates into CASSLTSGPYEQYF.

The V and J genes are TRBV7-3 and TRBJ2-7; 11 nucleotides agree with TRBD1. Germline V gene data show CDR1 as SGHTA and CDR2 as FQGTGA. With 5 bases clipped from V and 5 bases from J, the junction kept 5 bases outside the gene matches. The CDR3 length is 14 residues. CDR3 in amino acids: CASSQGQGGHEQYF. The CDR3 DNA sequence: TGTGCCAGCAGCCAGGGACAGGGGGGCCACGAGCAGTACTTC.

This clone has more than one count but fewer than ten. The genes are TRBV6-1 and TRBJ2-5; TRBD1 aligns across 9 bases. The CDR3 loop spans 12 amino acids. V was pared by 5 bases and J by 13 bases, with 8 bases of the junction left unmatched. The germline gives CDR1 MNHNS, CDR2 SASEGT. CDR3 residues: CASSFPTGGWYF. The CDR3 DNA sequence: TGTGCCAGCAGTTTCCCCACAGGGGGCTGGTACTTC.

The V and J genes are TRBV6-6 and TRBJ2-3; D is undetermined. V was clipped by 0 bases and J by 4 bases, with 8 bases between them. CDR3 length equals 14 residues. Per the germline V gene, CDR1 is MNHNY and CDR2 is SVGAGI (reference sequence). CDR3 region: CASSYSRNADTQYF. CDR3 nucleotides: TGTGCCAGCAGTTACTCGCGGAACGCAGATACGCAGTATTTT.